This T cell receptor beta chain stems from a study of shared clonotypes between healthy human individuals. Germline CDR1 is GTSNPN and CDR2 is SVGIG (reference sequence). This CDR3 contains 13 residues. Trimming removed 1 base at V and 1 base at J, with 5 bases between. This clone showed up just a few times. Antigen unknown. Notes on the study in general: Naive CD4 clonotype sharing across a handful of donors was about 5%.

Original handling: Sequence data from immunoSEQ were junction-only and lacked quality scores; consequently, filtering differed. Produced via immunoSEQ multiplex PCR; TCRdb's table is partial and in-frame only. V and J calls and clone size come straight from that table; D and trimming were deduced from the DNA. There are around 2,000,000 clones in the sample; roughly 94% occur only once, and 0.13% lies in the top ten. This clonotype was sampled from a man aged 18-30 years in good health. V is TRBV30 and J is TRBJ2-4; D is perhaps TRBD2 (5 bases). Material for sequencing was naive CD4+ T cells sorted from blood. Subset denoted: CD45RA+ positively selected. The CDR3 DNA reads TGTGCCTGGAGTGCGGGGGCCAAAAACATTCAGTACTTC. Residues: CAWSAGAKNIQYF.